The next 29 T cell receptor beta chains were all read from a single sample in a study of shared clonotypes between healthy human individuals. Using immunoSEQ multiplex PCR, the repertoire was profiled, and TCRdb retains in-frame clones only, with some absent. The data contain around 550,000 clones, approximately 95% of them singletons. The sequenced sample was naive CD4+ T cells sorted from blood. Stated subset: CD45RA+ positively selected. The receptors derive from a woman in her 30s in good health.

This clone was counted between two and nine times. Here the CDR3 DNA reads TGTGCCAGCAGTCGGACTAGCCAAACCTACATTCAGTACTTC. Translated: CASSRTSQTYIQYF. The chain combines TRBV11-2 with TRBJ2-4; 8 nucleotides align to TRBD2. The germline V gene encodes CDR1 SGHAT and CDR2 FQNNGV. The CDR3 loop spans 14 amino acids. V dropped 6 bases and J dropped 8; count of bases not matched to a gene: 9.

The V and J genes are TRBV2 and TRBJ1-1; a possible D gene is TRBD1 (5 bases). In germline, CDR1 is SNHLY, CDR2 FYNNEI. The CDR3 spans 16 residues. V shed 1 base and J shed 4 bases, with 16 bases lying between them. The CDR3 nucleotides are TGTGCCAGCAGTGAAGTCGAGGGGACGGGAGTCACTGAAGCTTTCTTT. This gives the protein CASSEVEGTGVTEAFF.

V and J are TRBV5-4 and TRBJ2-5; 8 bases align to TRBD1. The J call is uncertain, as TRBJ2-7 better fits the DNA end. The CDR3 has 15 amino acids. The germline V gene encodes CDR1 SGHNT and CDR2 YYREEE (reference sequence). The CDR3 reads CASSLRQGATYEQYF. The DNA of the CDR3 is TGTGCCAGCAGCTTGAGGCAGGGGGCGACCTACGAGCAGTACTTC.

The chain uses TRBV30 and TRBJ2-7; a possible D gene is TRBD1 (5 bases). The V gene's germline CDR1 is GTSNPN and CDR2 SVGIG (reference sequence). The CDR3 sequence is 14 residues long. The V end was cut by 5 bases, the J end by 0 bases, with 14 bases between. In nucleotides, the CDR3 is TGTGCCTGGGAGGCCAGGGTGGCCTCCTACGAGCAGTACTTC. Translation gives CAWEARVASYEQYF.

The rearrangement links TRBV7-9 to TRBJ2-1; a possible D gene is TRBD2 (5 bases). CDR3 size: 15 residues. Trimming pared 2 bases from V and 6 bases from J, leaving 14 bases between. Germline CDR1 is SEHNR and CDR2 is FQNEAQ (reference sequence). CDR3 in DNA: TGTGCCAGCAGCTTACTTCCGGGGTGGAGCAATGAGCAGTTCTTC. It encodes CASSLLPGWSNEQFF.

The V and J genes are TRBV9 and TRBJ1-2; TRBD1 matches 7 bases. The germline gives CDR1 SGDLS, CDR2 YYNGEE. The CDR3 sequence is 14 residues long. Losses at the gene ends were 5 bases for V and 1 base for J; bases not matched to a gene: 5. This chain's CDR3 is CASSTGTVNYGYTF. The CDR3 nucleotides read TGTGCCAGCAGTACGGGGACAGTTAACTATGGCTACACCTTC.

This clone has just a few counts. Other DNA sequences in the sample encode the same CDR3. The chain is built from TRBV18 and TRBJ1-1, with D tentatively TRBD1 (6 bases). Trimming stripped 2 bases from V and 1 base from J, with 8 bases between. This CDR3 region has 14 residues. Germline CDR1 reads KGHSH; CDR2 reads LQKENI. The CDR3 sequence: CASSPGTSNTEAFF. The CDR3 bases are TGTGCCAGCTCACCAGGGACATCGAACACTGAAGCTTTCTTT.

The chain joins TRBV28 to TRBJ2-1; 9 positions match TRBD2. The CDR3 runs 15 residues. V dropped 6 bases and J dropped 0; count of bases not matched to a gene: 3. In germline, CDR1 is MDHEN, CDR2 SYDVKM. DNA of the CDR3: TGTGCCAGCAGGGCGGGAGGGTACTCCTACAATGAGCAGTTCTTC. This gives the protein CASRAGGYSYNEQFF. The full variable domain, in which reference TRBV28 and TRBJ2-1 provide the parts outside the CDR3, is DVKVTQSSRYLVKRTGEKVFLECVQDMDHENMFWYRQDPGLGLRLIYFSYDVKMKEKGDIPEGYSVSREKKERFSLILESASTNQTSMYLCASRAGGYSYNEQFFGPGTRLTVL.

The V and J genes are TRBV28 and TRBJ1-4; no firm D call. The CDR3 is made up of 18 amino acids. CDR1 and CDR2 from the germline V gene are MDHEN and SYDVKM. Trimming stripped 2 bases from V and 4 bases from J, with 20 bases between. CDR3 DNA sequence: TGTGCCAGCAGTTTAGAGCCGGGCTTCGGGGTCGTTAATGAAAAACTGTTTTTT. It specifies CASSLEPGFGVVNEKLFF.

The chain has TRBV7-9 and TRBJ2-2, with 10 bases matching TRBD1. V gave up 6 bases and J gave up 6 bases; unmatched junction bases: 7. Per the germline V gene, CDR1 is SEHNR and CDR2 is FQNEAQ (reference sequence). The CDR3 extends over 15 amino acids. The CDR3 coding sequence is TGTGCCAGCAGTCCCCTAGGACAGGGGGCCGGGGAGCTGTTTTTT. This codes for CASSPLGQGAGELFF.

The V call is TRBV5-1, the J call TRBJ2-2; D call uncertain. V dropped 0 bases and J dropped 6 bases, with 9 bases sitting between them. The germline gives CDR1 SGHRS, CDR2 YFSETQ. The CDR3 has 14 residues. The CDR3 loop is CASSLVTASGELFF. CDR3 in DNA: TGCGCCAGCAGCTTGGTGACGGCCTCCGGGGAGCTGTTTTTT.

The V and J genes are TRBV7-2 and TRBJ2-7; D call uncertain. With 2 bases removed from V and 3 bases from J, the gap between germline ends came to 2 bases. The CDR3 is made up of 11 amino acids. Germline CDR1 and CDR2: SGHTA and FQGNSA. This chain's CDR3 is CASSLHYEQYF. DNA of the CDR3: TGTGCCAGCAGCTTACACTACGAGCAGTACTTC.

This clone was seen only once. V is TRBV5-8 and J is TRBJ2-7; D is unresolved. This CDR3 comprises 12 residues. V lost 1 base, J lost 3 bases, and 5 bases lay in between. Germline lookup yields CDR1 SGHTS and CDR2 YDEGEE. The DNA of the CDR3 is TGTGCCAGCAGCTTGACCGGCTACGAGCAGTACTTC. Translating gives CASSLTGYEQYF.

The J gene is TRBJ2-7, the V gene TRBV7-8; 8 bases line up with TRBD2. There are 16 residues in the CDR3. V lost 0 bases, J lost 5 bases, and 9 bases stayed unmatched. From germline, CDR1 is SGHVS and CDR2 FQNEAQ. The CDR3 bases are TGTGCCAGCAGCTTAGCGCGGAGCGGGAGATCTAACGAGCAGTACTTC. Translation gives CASSLARSGRSNEQYF.

The chain couples TRBV28 to TRBJ1-1, with a tentative D call TRBD1 (6 bases). The CDR3 totals 12 residues. CDR1 is MDHEN and CDR2 is SYDVKM in the germline V gene. The V and J ends lost 7 bases and 5 bases respectively, with 11 bases between them. The CDR3 region has the DNA TGTGCCAGCAAGGCAGGGGTTACTGAAGCTTTCTTT. It is translated as CASKAGVTEAFF.

The V call is TRBV4-2, the J call TRBJ2-2; 7 bases line up with TRBD1. Germline lookup yields CDR1 LGHNA and CDR2 YNFKEQ. The CDR3 contains 16 residues. Trimming cost V 0 bases and J 5 bases; bases outside gene matches: 6. CDR3 in amino acids: CASSQDDVRGTGELFF. The DNA for the CDR3 is TGTGCCAGCAGCCAAGATGATGTCAGGGGGACCGGGGAGCTGTTTTTT.

This clone was seen once. The gene calls are TRBV5-8 and TRBJ2-3; D gene uncertain. The CDR3 spans 12 residues. Germline-derived CDR1 and CDR2 are SGHTS and YDEGEE. The V gene lost 2 bases and the J gene lost 6 bases, with 7 bases spanning the gap. The CDR3 coding sequence is TGTGCCAGCAGCTTCGGTCCGGATACGCAGTATTTT. Amino acids: CASSFGPDTQYF.

In its sample, this clone was seen once. The chain recombines TRBV4-1 with TRBJ1-3, with D uncertain. V was pared by 0 bases and J by 0 bases, with 12 bases between. The CDR3 loop spans 17 amino acids. The germline gives CDR1 MGHRA, CDR2 YSYEKL. The CDR3 region has the DNA TGCGCCAGCAGCCAAGATTCTACGGGTCTCTCTGGAAACACCATATATTTT. This sequence encodes CASSQDSTGLSGNTIYF.

The chain employs TRBV6-6 and TRBJ1-5; D may be TRBD1 (6 bases). V lost 8 bases, J lost 7 bases, and 12 bases lay in between. Per germline, CDR1 MNHNY and CDR2 SVGAGI (reference sequence). This CDR3 spans 12 amino acids. The CDR3 spells CASGQGRQPQHF. As DNA, the CDR3 is TGTGCCAGCGGGCAGGGGCGACAGCCCCAGCATTTT.

The CDR3 nucleotides are TGCGCCAGCAGCCAAGCCTCCGGGAGGAAATACGAGCAGTACTTC. Translating gives CASSQASGRKYEQYF. The V call is TRBV4-1, the J call TRBJ2-7; 7 nucleotides match TRBD2. CDR3 length equals 15 residues. The germline V gene has CDR1 MGHRA and CDR2 YSYEKL. V shed 1 base and J 4 bases; nucleotides not matched to a gene: 7.

This sequence joins TRBV10-1 and TRBJ2-3; D may be TRBD2 (7 bases). The CDR3 totals 16 residues. V was pared by 3 bases and J by 11 bases, with 24 bases between. In germline, CDR1 is WNHNN, CDR2 SYGVQD (reference sequence). The CDR3 spells CASSDRGRAGPVKQYF. For the CDR3, the DNA is TGCGCCAGCAGTGACAGGGGCCGAGCGGGACCCGTGAAGCAGTATTTT.

This chain joins TRBV5-1 and TRBJ1-4; no definite D call. This CDR3 comprises 13 residues. The V gene's germline CDR1 is SGHRS and CDR2 YFSETQ. V was pared by 4 bases and J by 8 bases, with 12 bases between. The DNA of the CDR3 is TGCGCCAGCAGCCCGGGATTGGGGGAAAAACTGTTTTTT. Residues: CASSPGLGEKLFF.

V gene TRBV27 combines with J gene TRBJ2-7; 7 positions match TRBD1. Germline values: CDR1 MNHEY, CDR2 SMNVEV (reference sequence). Germline trimming cut 6 bases from V and 4 bases from J; bases unmatched to any gene: 9. The CDR3 sequence is 14 residues long. This CDR3 is CASSSLTGPYEQYF. Written as DNA, the CDR3 is TGTGCCAGCAGCTCGTTGACAGGGCCTTACGAGCAGTACTTC.

The J gene is TRBJ1-3, the V gene TRBV28, with D perhaps TRBD1 (6 bases). The germline V gene has CDR1 MDHEN and CDR2 SYDVKM. This CDR3 region has 14 residues. V was clipped by 7 bases and J by 8 bases, with 18 bases between them. The CDR3: CASKGEQGGYTIYF. The CDR3 DNA reads as TGTGCCAGCAAAGGGGAACAGGGAGGCTACACCATATATTTT.

Only a few counts were recorded for this clone. V gene TRBV21-1 combines with J gene TRBJ2-7; the D call of TRBD2 is as the table states it, not checked on the DNA. TRBV21-1 has pseudogene status. CDR3 size: 11 residues. CDR3 amino acids: CASSRLYEQYF. Written as DNA, the CDR3 is TGTGCCAGCAGCCGGTTGTACGAGCAGTACTTC.

J is TRBJ2-7 and V is TRBV5-1; 11 bases map to TRBD1. CDR3 length equals 17 residues. Germline CDR1 is SGHRS and CDR2 is YFSETQ. Germline trimming cut 0 bases from V and 3 bases from J; bases unmatched to any gene: 8. The CDR3 protein is CASSLAPGQGGNYEQYF. Here the CDR3 DNA reads TGCGCCAGCAGCTTGGCCCCGGGACAGGGGGGGAACTACGAGCAGTACTTC.

The gene calls are TRBV27 and TRBJ2-1; 11 nucleotides agree with TRBD2. From germline, CDR1 is MNHEY and CDR2 SMNVEV (reference sequence). This CDR3 contains 18 residues. The V segment lost 4 bases and the J segment 4 bases; nucleotides outside the gene matches: 12. CDR3 sequence: CASSSRVRRLAGYNEQFF. CDR3 in DNA: TGTGCCAGCAGTTCTAGAGTACGAAGACTAGCGGGGTACAATGAGCAGTTCTTC.

This rearrangement joins TRBV27 to TRBJ2-5; D remains unclear. The DNA end is more similar to TRBJ2-7, so the J call may be wrong. The CDR3 loop spans 11 amino acids. Germline CDR1 MNHEY, CDR2 SMNVEV (reference sequence). The CDR3 loop reads CASRSPYEQYF. The CDR3 bases are TGTGCCAGCAGATCCCCCTACGAGCAGTACTTC.

This clone has a single count. Other DNA sequences in this specimen translate into the identical CDR3. The gene calls are TRBV18 and TRBJ2-7; D assignment may be TRBD1 or TRBD2 (5 bases each). This CDR3 region has 14 residues. V lost 3 bases and J 0 bases, leaving 9 bases between the germline ends. The germline V gene encodes CDR1 KGHSH and CDR2 LQKENI. The CDR3 bases are TGTGCCAGCTCACCTGGGACGGACTCCTACGAGCAGTACTTC. This encodes CASSPGTDSYEQYF.